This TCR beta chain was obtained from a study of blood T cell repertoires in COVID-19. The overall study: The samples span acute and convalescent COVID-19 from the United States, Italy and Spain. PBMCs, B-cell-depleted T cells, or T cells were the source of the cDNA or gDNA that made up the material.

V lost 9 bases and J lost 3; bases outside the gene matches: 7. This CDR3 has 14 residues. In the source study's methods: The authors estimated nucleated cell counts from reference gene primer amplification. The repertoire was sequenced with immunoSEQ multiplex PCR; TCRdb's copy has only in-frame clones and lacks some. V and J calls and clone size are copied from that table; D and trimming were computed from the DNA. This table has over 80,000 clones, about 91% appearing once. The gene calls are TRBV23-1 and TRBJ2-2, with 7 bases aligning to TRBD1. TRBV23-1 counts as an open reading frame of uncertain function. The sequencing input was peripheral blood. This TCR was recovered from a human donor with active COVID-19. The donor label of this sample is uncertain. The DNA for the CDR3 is TGCGCCAGGACAGGGACGACGGACACCGGGGAGCTGTTTTTT. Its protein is CARTGTTDTGELFF.